This T cell receptor beta chain was profiled in a study of Ad26.COV2.S vaccination and SARS-CoV-2 variants. Background on the study: By the intramuscular route, Ad26.COV2.S was given once, or twice 56 days apart.

Libraries were prepared by immunoSEQ multiplex PCR; TCRdb keeps only in-frame clonotypes and omits some of them. The table shows 350,000 to 500,000 clones, with 80% to 95% occurring only once. General study points: Post-vaccination spike-specific CD8+ and CD4+ T cell responses reportedly had substantial breadth.

The germline gives CDR1 ENHRY, CDR2 SYGVKD. The CDR3 is 14 amino acids. The ends lost 4 bases at V and 1 base at J; junction bases unmatched: 2. Treatment defined: 15 to 20 received Ad26.COV2.S at low or high dose, single or two shots; roughly five received placebo; per-sample allocation not given. After the first vaccine or placebo injection, samples were drawn on day 63. Recruitment in Boston yielded a donor of adult age, 18-55 years. With respect to this clone: Its target is not known.

This chain joins TRBV10-3 and TRBJ2-5; 8 nucleotides line up with TRBD1. Sequencing was performed on peripheral blood, taken in a trial of Ad26.COV2.S vaccine versus placebo. This clonotype was sampled from a person aged 18-65 years who received the Ad26.COV2.S COVID-19 vaccine or a placebo. In DNA, the CDR3 is TGTGCCATCAGTGCCAGGGGGCCCCAAGAGACCCAGTACTTC. Translated: CAISARGPQETQYF.